This T cell receptor beta chain was retrieved from a study of T-cell memory formation after mild COVID-19. The CDR3 loop spans 13 amino acids. The V end lost 0 bases, the J end lost 6 bases, and 6 bases lay between the germline ends. Looked up from germline, CDR1 is MNHEY and CDR2 is SVGEGT. 5'RACE with constant-segment primers built TCRalpha and TCRbeta cDNA libraries with UMIs. TCRdb re-analysed the 5' RACE reads in MiXCR, keeping a single row per CDR3 protein. The repertoire has about 420,000 distinct CDR3 sequences, more than 20% of them found once; the top ten carry approximately 14%. The chain has TRBV6-2 or TRBV6-3 and TRBJ1-5; D gene ambiguous. This TCR was sampled from an adult woman who had mild COVID-19 (a few samples of this study predate the infection). Cell type and time point are not known. Specimen: PBMCs or a T cell subset sorted from them (not recorded which). The CDR3 DNA reads as TGTGCCAGCAGTTACTCGGGTTCTCAGCCCCAGCATTTT. It encodes CASSYSGSQPQHF.